This TCR beta chain was profiled in a study of molecular identifiers for immune sequencing clone quantification. Study-wide background: Replicate experiments divided RNA from roughly 20,000 or 100,000 naive CD8 cells into five parts and sequenced four. General study findings and limits: Jurkat TCR RNA from one cell was spiked into roughly 1 million naive cells, and it was reportedly detectable there.

Germline values: CDR1 MNHEY, CDR2 SMNVEV (reference sequence). Trimming pared 5 bases from V and 4 bases from J, leaving 21 bases between. The CDR3 is 16 amino acids. TCRdb reprocessed the PCR reads with MiXCR, giving one entry per CDR3 protein. Among about 640,000 distinct CDR3 sequences, about 20% were seen once, and the ten largest hold 0.75% to 0.95%. Sorting defined naive CD8 T cells as CD8+CD4-CCR7+CD45RA+. This clonotype has only a few counts. As yet, its antigen is unknown. The chain carries TRBV27 and TRBJ2-7; D is perhaps TRBD1 (5 bases). The sample comprised naive CD8+ T cells from blood, with Jurkat cell RNA spiked in. Documented subset: FACS-sorted CD8+CD4-CCR7+CD45RA+ naive T cells. The sequence came from a human donor in good health. Some libraries in this study had Jurkat cell RNA spiked in. The CDR3 region is CASSLSPGPVGYEQYF. DNA for the CDR3: TGTGCCAGCAGTCTGTCCCCAGGGCCGGTAGGTTACGAGCAGTACTTC.